This TCR beta chain comes out of a study of cytomegalovirus exposure and HLA in healthy donors. As for the study in general: From donors who were HLA-typed, an early data release held approximately 91 million unique TCRs.

Notes on the study in general: Analyzed later, association rates of TCRs varied across HLA loci, with DRB1 most and HLA-C fewest. A few chains tied to CMV proved CMV antigen-specific in vitro.

A multiplex PCR was run with 60 Vbeta primers and 13 Jbeta primers. The table came from immunoSEQ multiplex PCR; TCRdb's copy has only in-frame clones and leaves some out. The sample records more than 100,000 clones, 75% to 80% being singletons. V trimming: 6 bases; J trimming: 8 bases; junction bases outside the gene matches: 10. Germline CDR1 and CDR2: SGHDT and YYEEEE. This CDR3 contains 15 residues. In regard to this clone: Its antigen is not identified.

Sampled while nominally healthy, donors likely had unrecorded immune exposures. The rearrangement links TRBV5-6 to TRBJ2-3; 12 bases map to TRBD2. The TCR sequence derives from a male donor in good health and CMV-seronegative. Material: PBMCs. CDR3 residues: CASTAASGGAVTQYF. As DNA, the CDR3 is TGTGCCAGCACCGCAGCTAGCGGGGGGGCCGTTACGCAGTATTTT. Looking up the rest from reference TRBV5-6 and TRBJ2-3 gives the full variable domain: DAGVTQSPTHLIKTRGQQVTLRCSPKSGHDTVSWYQQALGQGPQFIFQYYEEEERQRGNFPDRFSGHQFPNYSSELNVNALLLGDSALYLCASTAASGGAVTQYFGPGTRLTVL.